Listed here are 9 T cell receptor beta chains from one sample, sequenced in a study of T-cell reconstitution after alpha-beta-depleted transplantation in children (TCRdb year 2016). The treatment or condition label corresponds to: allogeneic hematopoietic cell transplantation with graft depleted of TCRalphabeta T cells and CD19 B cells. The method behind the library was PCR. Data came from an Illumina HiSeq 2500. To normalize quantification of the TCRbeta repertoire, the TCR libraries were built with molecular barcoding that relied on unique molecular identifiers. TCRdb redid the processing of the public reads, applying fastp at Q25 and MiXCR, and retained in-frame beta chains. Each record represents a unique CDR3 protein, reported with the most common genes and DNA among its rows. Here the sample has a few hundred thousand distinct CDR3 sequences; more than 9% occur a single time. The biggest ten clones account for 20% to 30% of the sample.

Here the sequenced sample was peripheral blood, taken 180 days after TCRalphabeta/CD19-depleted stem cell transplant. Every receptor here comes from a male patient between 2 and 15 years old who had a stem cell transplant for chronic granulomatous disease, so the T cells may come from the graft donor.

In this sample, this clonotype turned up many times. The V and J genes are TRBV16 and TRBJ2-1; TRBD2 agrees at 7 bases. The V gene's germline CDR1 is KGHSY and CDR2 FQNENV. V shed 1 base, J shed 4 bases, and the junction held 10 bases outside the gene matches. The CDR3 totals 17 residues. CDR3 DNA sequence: TGTGCCAGCAGCCAATGGTCTGGGCGCGGGAGATACAATGAGCAGTTCTTC. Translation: CASSQWSGRGRYNEQFF.

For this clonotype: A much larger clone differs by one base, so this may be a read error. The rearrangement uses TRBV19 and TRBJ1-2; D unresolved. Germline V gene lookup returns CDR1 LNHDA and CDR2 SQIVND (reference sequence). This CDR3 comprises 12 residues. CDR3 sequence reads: CASSIGSYGDTF. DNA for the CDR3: TGTGCCAGTAGTATAGGCAGCTATGGCGACACCTTC.

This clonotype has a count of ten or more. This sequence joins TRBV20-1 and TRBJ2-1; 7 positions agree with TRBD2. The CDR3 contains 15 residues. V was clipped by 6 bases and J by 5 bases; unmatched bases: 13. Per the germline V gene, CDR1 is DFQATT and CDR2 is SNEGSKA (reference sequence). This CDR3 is CSARLGGSDHNEQFF. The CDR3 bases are TGCAGTGCGAGACTCGGCGGGAGTGACCACAATGAGCAGTTCTTC.

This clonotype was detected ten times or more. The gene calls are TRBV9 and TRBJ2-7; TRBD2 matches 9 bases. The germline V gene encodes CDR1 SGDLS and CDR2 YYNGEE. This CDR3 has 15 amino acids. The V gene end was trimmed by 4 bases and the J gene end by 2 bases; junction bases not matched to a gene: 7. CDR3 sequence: CASSPGGGAAYEQYF. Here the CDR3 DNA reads TGTGCCAGCAGCCCCGGCGGGGGGGCGGCCTACGAGCAGTACTTC. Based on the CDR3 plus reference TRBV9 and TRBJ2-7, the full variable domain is DSGVTQTPKHLITATGQRVTLRCSPRSGDLSVYWYQQSLDQGLQFLIQYYNGEERAKGNILERFSAQQFPDLHSELNLSSLELGDSALYFCASSPGGGAAYEQYFGPGTRLTVT.

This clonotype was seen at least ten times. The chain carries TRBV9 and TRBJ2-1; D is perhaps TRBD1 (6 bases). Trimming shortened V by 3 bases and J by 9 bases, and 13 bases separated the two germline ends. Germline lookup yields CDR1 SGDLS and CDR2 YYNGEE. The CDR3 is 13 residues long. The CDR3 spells CASSGRTEVEQFF. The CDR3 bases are TGTGCCAGCAGCGGGCGGACAGAGGTTGAGCAGTTCTTC.

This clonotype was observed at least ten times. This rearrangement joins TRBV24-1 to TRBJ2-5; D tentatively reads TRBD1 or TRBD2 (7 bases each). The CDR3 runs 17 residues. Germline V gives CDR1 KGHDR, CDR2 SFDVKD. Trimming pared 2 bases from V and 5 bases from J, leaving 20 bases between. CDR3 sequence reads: CATSDSQGRGRGETQYF. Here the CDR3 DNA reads TGTGCCACCAGTGATTCTCAGGGGAGGGGGCGCGGGGAGACCCAGTACTTC.

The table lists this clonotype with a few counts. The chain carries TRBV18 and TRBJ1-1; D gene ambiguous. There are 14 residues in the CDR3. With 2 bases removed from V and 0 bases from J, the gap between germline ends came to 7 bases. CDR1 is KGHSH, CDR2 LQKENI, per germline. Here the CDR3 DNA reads TGTGCCAGCTCACCATTAAACATGAACACTGAAGCTTTCTTT. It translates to CASSPLNMNTEAFF.

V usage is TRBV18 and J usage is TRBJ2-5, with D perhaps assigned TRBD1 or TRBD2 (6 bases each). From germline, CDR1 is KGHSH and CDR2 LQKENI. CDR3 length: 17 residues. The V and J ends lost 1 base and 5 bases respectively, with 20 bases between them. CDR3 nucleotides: TGTGCCAGCTCACCACTCTCTTCGGGGGCGTCGTTGGAGACCCAGTACTTC. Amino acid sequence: CASSPLSSGASLETQYF.

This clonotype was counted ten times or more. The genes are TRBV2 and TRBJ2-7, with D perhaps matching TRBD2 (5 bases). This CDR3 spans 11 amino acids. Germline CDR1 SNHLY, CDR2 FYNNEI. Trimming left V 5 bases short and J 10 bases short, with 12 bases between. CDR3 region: CASSPLGAQYF. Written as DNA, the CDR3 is TGTGCCAGCAGTCCTTTGGGAGCACAGTACTTC.